Below, 9 T cell receptor beta chains from the same sample are listed, as sequenced in a study of T cell responses to AZD1222 COVID-19 vaccine. Sequencing was performed with immunoSEQ multiplex PCR; in TCRdb, only in-frame clones are kept and a portion is missing. Here the sample spans 150,000 to 200,000 clones, 80% to 90% being singletons. The sequencing here drew on peripheral blood, taken on day 0 of AZD1222 vaccination. The source of these receptors is an adult in good health.

The genes are TRBV5-1 and TRBJ1-1, with TRBD1 matching 8 bases. CDR1 SGHRS and CDR2 YFSETQ come from the germline V gene. The CDR3 sequence is 19 residues long. V was clipped by 1 base and J by 2 bases; unmatched bases: 16. CDR3 amino acids: CASSLKPGQEVGANTEAFF. The CDR3 DNA is TGCGCCAGCAGCTTGAAACCGGGACAGGAGGTCGGGGCTAACACTGAAGCTTTCTTT.

This chain uses TRBV5-1 with TRBJ2-7, with D unresolved. Germline-derived CDR1 and CDR2 are SGHRS and YFSETQ. V was pared by 4 bases and J by 0 bases, with 14 bases between. CDR3 length: 15 amino acids. CDR3 in DNA: TGCGCCAGCAGCCGTCCCGATGTTTCCTCCTACGAGCAGTACTTC. Its translation is CASSRPDVSSYEQYF.

The rearrangement links TRBV27 to TRBJ2-5, with TRBD2 identical over 7 bases. The CDR3 sequence is 14 residues long. Germline CDR1 is MNHEY and CDR2 is SMNVEV (reference sequence). Losses at the gene ends were 4 bases for V and 0 bases for J; bases not matched to a gene: 2. CDR3 nucleotides: TGTGCCAGCAGTTGGGGGGGGTACCAAGAGACCCAGTACTTC. Encoded protein: CASSWGGYQETQYF.

V and J are TRBV27 and TRBJ1-1; a possible D gene is TRBD1 (5 bases). The CDR3 consists of 16 residues. V was trimmed by 4 bases and J by 4 bases, leaving 19 bases between them. The V gene's germline CDR1 is MNHEY and CDR2 SMNVEV (reference sequence). CDR3 in amino acids: CASSSPGRWLVTEAFF. CDR3 nucleotides: TGTGCCAGCAGTTCACCGGGACGGTGGTTGGTCACTGAAGCTTTCTTT.

This clone was recorded once. The chain combines TRBV25-1 with TRBJ1-4; D is undetermined. The CDR3 contains 13 residues. The germline V gene has CDR1 MGHDK and CDR2 SYGVNS. Trimming pared 6 bases from V and 3 bases from J, leaving 8 bases between. The CDR3 DNA is TGTGCCAGCAGGGTTGGGTCTAATGAAAAACTGTTTTTT. Translation: CASRVGSNEKLFF.

The rearrangement joins TRBV6-5 to TRBJ1-6; TRBD1 is a possible D gene (6 bases). Germline V gene sequence: CDR1 MNHEY, CDR2 SVGAGI. This CDR3 is built from 13 residues. Deletions cut 5 bases from V and 9 bases from J, with 11 bases between. DNA of the CDR3: TGTGCCAGCAGTCGCCTGGGGGCTTCACCCCTCCACTTT. It is translated as CASSRLGASPLHF.

In its sample, this clone was seen a few times. The V call is TRBV3-1 (or the pseudogene TRBV3-2), the J call TRBJ1-1; a possible D gene is TRBD1 (5 bases). The CDR3 is 13 amino acids. V lost 6 bases and J 1 base, leaving 9 bases between the germline ends. Germline V lookup: CDR1 LGHDT, CDR2 YNNKEL (reference sequence). The CDR3 protein is CASRLRENTEAFF. The CDR3 nucleotides are TGTGCCAGCAGGCTCAGGGAGAACACTGAAGCTTTCTTT.

This clone was detected once. V usage is TRBV5-1 and J usage is TRBJ1-1; the D gene is possibly TRBD1 (5 bases). CDR3 size: 14 residues. In germline, CDR1 is SGHRS, CDR2 YFSETQ. The V and J ends lost 0 bases and 7 bases respectively, with 13 bases between them. CDR3 residues: CASSLGGDGSEAFF. CDR3 DNA: TGCGCCAGCAGCTTGGGAGGGGATGGGAGTGAAGCTTTCTTT.

The chain carries TRBV5-4 and TRBJ2-4; D unclear. CDR3 length: 14 residues. Trimming stripped 1 base from V and 4 bases from J, with 9 bases between. The germline gives CDR1 SGHNT, CDR2 YYREEE (reference sequence). CDR3 region: CASSLPTAKNIQYF. The DNA of the CDR3 is TGTGCCAGCAGCTTGCCAACAGCTAAAAACATTCAGTACTTC.